The 8 T cell receptor beta chains below all came from one sample that was sequenced in a study of shared clonotypes between healthy human individuals. Assay: immunoSEQ multiplex PCR; the TCRdb copy retains only in-frame clones and omits some. Of about 450,000 clones in the sample, roughly 83% were seen once. Sequences were obtained from PBMCs. The receptors here all came from a woman in her forties in good health. Some clones in this sample may be carry-over from other donors' samples.

This chain uses TRBV5-4 with TRBJ1-5; D is uncertain. Per the germline V gene, CDR1 is SGHNT and CDR2 is YYREEE (reference sequence). The CDR3 is 15 amino acids. V shed 3 bases and J shed 2 bases, with 12 bases lying between them. The chain's CDR3 is CASSSWGDRNQPQHF. CDR3 DNA: TGTGCCAGCAGCTCCTGGGGAGATCGCAATCAGCCCCAGCATTTT.

The chain couples TRBV6-1 to TRBJ2-2; D assignment may be TRBD1 or TRBD2 (5 bases each). V was pared by 3 bases and J by 1 base, with 12 bases between. The length of the CDR3 is 16 residues. Germline CDR1 and CDR2: MNHNS and SASEGT. The CDR3 sequence: CASSDRPGRNTGELFF. DNA of the CDR3: TGTGCCAGCAGTGATCGGCCGGGGCGGAACACCGGGGAGCTGTTTTTT.

The chain carries TRBV5-1 and TRBJ2-7; 9 bases are shared with TRBD2. V lost 0 bases, J lost 7 bases, and 11 bases stayed unmatched. Germline V gene data show CDR1 as SGHRS and CDR2 as YFSETQ. The CDR3 is made up of 16 amino acids. CDR3 bases: TGCGCCAGCAGCTTGGTTATGGCGGGAGGGCCGTTGGAGCAGTACTTC. It translates to CASSLVMAGGPLEQYF.

The chain joins TRBV15 to TRBJ2-3; 10 bases are a match to TRBD2. The CDR3 covers 13 residues. Germline lookup yields CDR1 LNHNV and CDR2 YYDKDF (reference sequence). The V and J ends lost 7 bases and 4 bases, in that order; junction bases with no gene match: 2. The chain's CDR3 is CATTGLASDTQYF. CDR3 sequence (DNA): TGTGCCACCACGGGACTAGCGTCAGATACGCAGTATTTT.

With respect to this clone: Since a far larger clone is one base different, this is likely a read error. This chain uses TRBV5-1 with TRBJ2-7, with D possibly TRBD1 on 6 matching bases. This CDR3 has 13 amino acids. CDR1 and CDR2 (germline): SGHRS, YFSETQ. Trimming took 3 bases from V and 3 from J, leaving 10 bases between them. The CDR3 here is CASSSDSRYEQYF. The CDR3 region has the DNA TGCGCCAGCAGCTCGGACAGTCGCTACGAGCAGTACTTC.

The chain uses TRBV9 and TRBJ2-3, with D possibly TRBD2 on 6 matching bases. Trimming cost V 0 bases and J 0 bases, with 11 bases left between them. CDR1 SGDLS and CDR2 YYNGEE come from the germline V gene. This CDR3 comprises 16 residues. In DNA form, the CDR3 reads TGTGCCAGCAGCGTAGGTGGGGGGTCTAGCACAGATACGCAGTATTTT. Translating gives CASSVGGGSSTDTQYF.

The chain carries TRBV29-1 and TRBJ1-2; D not certain. The CDR3 covers 16 residues. Trimming pared 0 bases from V and 4 bases from J, leaving 18 bases between. From germline, CDR1 is SQVTM and CDR2 ANQGSEA. Here the CDR3 DNA reads TGCAGCGTTGAAGAGGGTTCACCTCCTGGGAGCTATGGCTACACCTTC. Amino acids: CSVEEGSPPGSYGYTF.

V usage is TRBV11-3 and J usage is TRBJ2-3; D not resolved. Germline CDR1 is SGHNT and CDR2 is YENEEA. V lost 4 bases and J 0 bases, leaving 8 bases between the germline ends. The CDR3 length is 14 residues. CDR3 region: CASSSPDSTDTQYF. CDR3 bases: TGTGCCAGCAGCTCTCCTGACAGCACAGATACGCAGTATTTT. The full variable domain, with the rest looked up from reference TRBV11-3 and TRBJ2-3, is EAGVVQSPRYKIIEKKQPVAFWCNPISGHNTLYWYLQNLGQGPELLIRYENEEAVDDSQLPKDRFSAERLKGVDSTLKIQPAELGDSAVYLCASSSPDSTDTQYFGPGTRLTVL.